This TCR beta chain was obtained from a study of cytomegalovirus exposure and HLA in healthy donors. The germline V and J ends were trimmed by 3 bases and 6 bases, with 12 bases remaining between them. Germline lookup yields CDR1 SGHVS and CDR2 FQNEAQ. This CDR3 has 14 residues. With 60 Vbeta and 13 Jbeta primers, the PCR was carried out. Data came from immunoSEQ multiplex PCR; TCRdb stores just in-frame clones and leaves some out. In the table there are around 140,000 clones, about 75% of which are singletons. The sequence was collected from a middle-aged woman in good health and CMV-seronegative. V usage is TRBV7-8 and J usage is TRBJ1-5, with D tentatively TRBD1 (6 bases). Sequenced material: PBMCs. The CDR3 DNA is TGTGCCAGCAGCTTCTCAGGACAGCCTCAGCCCCAGCATTTT. This gives the protein CASSFSGQPQPQHF.